The clone carrying this TCR beta chain was observed a handful of times. With a J-beta primer mix and a sample-barcoded 5' primer, a second PCR ran about 6 to 11 cycles. TCRdb processed the 5' RACE reads anew with MiXCR; each CDR3 protein has one entry. The sample includes 1.5 million to 2 million distinct CDR3 sequences, roughly 28% of them seen just once. The data originate from a study of blood T cells in healthy people across ages. Study information: When template switching was applied, about one barcoded beta molecule was captured per two T cells.

The CDR3 loop spans 15 amino acids. CDR1 is SGHTA, CDR2 FQGNSA, per germline. Trimming removed 5 bases at V and 3 bases at J, with 14 bases between. Input material: blood. This chain connects TRBV7-2 to TRBJ2-1; possibly TRBD2 for D (5 bases). This TCR derives from a woman aged 25 to 45 in good health. The CDR3 DNA is TGTGCCAGCAGCACTAAGCGGCGCAGCTACAATGAGCAGTTCTTC. This codes for CASSTKRRSYNEQFF.